This is a list of T cell receptor beta chains from one sample in a study of T cell responses to AZD1222 COVID-19 vaccine. Profiled with immunoSEQ multiplex PCR; TCRdb holds only in-frame clones, not every one. The table lists 110,000 or so clones, 80% to 90% of them singletons. Here the sequenced sample was peripheral blood, taken on day 0 of AZD1222 vaccination. These receptors all stem from an adult in good health. The CDR3 runs from the conserved cysteine through the conserved F or W. Each record gives: CDR3 length, J gene, V gene, D gene, clone size, CDR3 DNA, CDR3 protein. D genes are given only for firm matches. The size field is filled for only some rows; it gives once, few, many or a size class.

15,TRBJ2-6,TRBV30,-,-,TGTGCCTGGAGTGGGACCAGCTCTGGGGCCAACGTCCTGACTTTC,CAWSGTSSGANVLTF
15,TRBJ2-7,TRBV4-1,-,-,TGCGCCAGCAGCTTTAACGGTAGCGGCTCCTACGAGCAGTACTTC,CASSFNGSGSYEQYF
15,TRBJ1-5,TRBV25-1,-,-,TGTGCCAGCAGCTCGAACAGGGCGAGCAATCAGCCCCAGCATTTT,CASSSNRASNQPQHF
14,TRBJ1-1,TRBV27,-,-,TGTGCCAGCAGTTTAAAGGTCCAGAACACTGAAGCTTTCTTT,CASSLKVQNTEAFF
13,TRBJ1-6,TRBV28,-,-,TGTGCCAGCAGTTTTGCGTGGGATTCACCCCTCCACTTT,CASSFAWDSPLHF
14,TRBJ2-3,TRBV7-9,-,-,TGTGCCAGCAGCGGAGCGGACGCACAAGATACGCAGTATTTT,CASSGADAQDTQYF
15,TRBJ1-3,TRBV6-6,-,-,TGTGCCAGCAGTCCAGACTCCCGCTCTGGAAACACCATATATTTT,CASSPDSRSGNTIYF
15,TRBJ2-7,TRBV11-1,-,-,TGTGCCAGCAACGTCCGGGACCTAGGGCCCTACGAGCAGTACTTC,CASNVRDLGPYEQYF
14,TRBJ2-7,TRBV6-1,TRBD1,once,TGTGCCAGCAGGGGGACAGGGGGCTTATACGAGCAGTACTTC,CASRGTGGLYEQYF
18,TRBJ2-7,TRBV6-2/TRBV6-3,TRBD2,-,TGTGCCAGCAGTTACCCTTCAGCGGGAGGTCCTAGCTCCTACGAGCAGTACTTC,CASSYPSAGGPSSYEQYF
13,TRBJ2-1,TRBV12-3/TRBV12-4,-,-,TGTGCCAGCAGTTTAGGCTTATACAATGAGCAGTTCTTC,CASSLGLYNEQFF
14,TRBJ2-7,TRBV19,-,-,TGTGCCAGTTCGAAGGGGTTCGGGCAAGACGAGCAGTACTTC,CASSKGFGQDEQYF
12,TRBJ1-1,TRBV6-5,-,-,TGTGCCAGCCGGACTTCGAACACTGAAGCTTTCTTT,CASRTSNTEAFF
16,TRBJ2-7,TRBV4-2,TRBD2,-,TGTGCCAGCAGCCAAGACACTAGCGGGCCCCCCTACGAGCAGTACTTC,CASSQDTSGPPYEQYF
16,TRBJ1-5,TRBV19,-,-,TGTGCCAGTAGTAGGCCCGACCAGGGCGGCAATCAGCCCCAGCATTTT,CASSRPDQGGNQPQHF
13,TRBJ2-3,TRBV7-3,-,-,TGTGCCAGCAGCTTGCTGTTGCCTGATACGCAGTATTTT,CASSLLLPDTQYF
16,TRBJ2-2,TRBV5-1,-,-,TGCGCCAGCAGCTTGTATGGCGGCGCGAACACCGGGGAGCTGTTTTTT,CASSLYGGANTGELFF
15,TRBJ2-7,TRBV15,-,once,TGTGCCACCAGCAGACCTAATCGGGACGCCGGGGAGCAGTACTTC,CATSRPNRDAGEQYF
17,TRBJ1-4,TRBV5-1,-,-,TGCGCCAGCAGCTTGGAGGCCAGCCGGGCAACTAATGAAAAACTGTTTTTT,CASSLEASRATNEKLFF
16,TRBJ2-6,TRBV3-1/TRBV3-2,-,-,TGTGCCAGCAGCCAAGTTTTGGGGGCTGGGGCCAACGTCCTGACTTTC,CASSQVLGAGANVLTF
15,TRBJ1-5,TRBV18,-,-,TGTGCCAGCTCACTCGAGGGGGTCGCGGGGCAGCCCCAGCATTTT,CASSLEGVAGQPQHF
13,TRBJ2-7,TRBV7-8,-,-,TGTGCCAGCAGCAGACTACTAGCCCGCGAGCAGTACTTC,CASSRLLAREQYF
13,TRBJ2-7,TRBV7-2,-,-,TGTGCCAGCAGCTTATTATCCCCCTACGAGCAGTACTTC,CASSLLSPYEQYF